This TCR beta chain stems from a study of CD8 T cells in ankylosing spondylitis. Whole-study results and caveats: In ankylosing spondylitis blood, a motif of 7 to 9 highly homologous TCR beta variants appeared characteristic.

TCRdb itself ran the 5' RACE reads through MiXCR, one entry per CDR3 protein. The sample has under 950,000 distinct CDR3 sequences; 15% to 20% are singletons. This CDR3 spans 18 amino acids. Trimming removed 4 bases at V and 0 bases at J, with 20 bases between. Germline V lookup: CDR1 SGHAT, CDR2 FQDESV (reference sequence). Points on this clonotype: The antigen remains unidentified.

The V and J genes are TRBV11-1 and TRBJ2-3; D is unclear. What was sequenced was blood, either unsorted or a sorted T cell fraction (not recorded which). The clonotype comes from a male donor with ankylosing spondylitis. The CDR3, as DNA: TGTGCCAGCAGCTATAAAAGCTCGAAAGCCATTAGCACAGATACGCAGTATTTT. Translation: CASSYKSSKAISTDTQYF.